This T cell receptor beta chain is drawn from a study of shared clonotypes between healthy human individuals. V gave up 0 bases and J gave up 5 bases, with 16 bases separating them. The CDR3 extends over 16 amino acids. Looked up from germline, CDR1 is MNHEY and CDR2 is SVGAGI. Only in-frame clones appear in the TCRdb table, and some are missing; sequencing was by immunoSEQ multiplex PCR. The data show approximately 710,000 clones, 90% seen once. The sample consisted of memory CD8+ T cells from PBMCs. As to subset: CD45RO+ cells pooled with CCR7-negative TemRA cells. The J gene is TRBJ2-5, the V gene TRBV6-5, with a tentative D call TRBD1 (6 bases). This TCR was recovered from a young man in good health. Some clones in this sample may be carry-over from other donors' samples. In DNA form, the CDR3 reads TGTGCCAGCAGTTACTCACCCTACAGGGTTGGGGAGACCCAGTACTTC. Translated, it gives CASSYSPYRVGETQYF.